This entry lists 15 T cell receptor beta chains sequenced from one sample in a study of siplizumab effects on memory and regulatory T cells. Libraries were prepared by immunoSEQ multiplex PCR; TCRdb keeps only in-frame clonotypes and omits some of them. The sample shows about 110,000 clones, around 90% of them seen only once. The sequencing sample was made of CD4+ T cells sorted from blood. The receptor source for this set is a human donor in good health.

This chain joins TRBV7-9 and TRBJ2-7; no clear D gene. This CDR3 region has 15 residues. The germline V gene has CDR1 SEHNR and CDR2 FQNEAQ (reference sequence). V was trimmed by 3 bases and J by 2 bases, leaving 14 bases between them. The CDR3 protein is CASSFSGLIAYEQYF. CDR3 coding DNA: TGTGCCAGCAGCTTTTCGGGCCTGATAGCCTACGAGCAGTACTTC.

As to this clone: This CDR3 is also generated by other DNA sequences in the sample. The chain's CDR3 is CASSRGGEQFF. CDR3 nucleotides: TGTGCCAGCTCTAGAGGAGGTGAGCAGTTCTTC. The chain joins TRBV6-5 to TRBJ2-1; TRBD2 might be the D (5 bases). The CDR3 is made up of 11 amino acids. V lost 8 bases and J 9 bases, leaving 11 bases between the germline ends. Germline CDR1 and CDR2: MNHEY and SVGAGI.

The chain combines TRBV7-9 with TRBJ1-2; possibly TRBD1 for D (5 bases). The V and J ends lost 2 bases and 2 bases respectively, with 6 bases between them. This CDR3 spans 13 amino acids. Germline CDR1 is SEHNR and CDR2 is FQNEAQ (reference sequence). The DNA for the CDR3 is TGTGCCAGCAGCTTACCAGGGAACTATGGCTACACCTTC. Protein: CASSLPGNYGYTF.

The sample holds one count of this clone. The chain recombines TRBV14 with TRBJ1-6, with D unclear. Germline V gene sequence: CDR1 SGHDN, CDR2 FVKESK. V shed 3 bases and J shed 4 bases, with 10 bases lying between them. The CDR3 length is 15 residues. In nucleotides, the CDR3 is TGTGCCAGCAGCCAGCAGGCAGCATATAATTCACCCCTCCACTTT. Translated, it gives CASSQQAAYNSPLHF.

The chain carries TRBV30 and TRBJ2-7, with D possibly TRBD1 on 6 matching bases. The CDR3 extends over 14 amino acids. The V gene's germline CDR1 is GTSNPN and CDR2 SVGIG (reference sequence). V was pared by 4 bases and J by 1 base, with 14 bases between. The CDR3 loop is CAWIMSGESYEQYF. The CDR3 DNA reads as TGTGCCTGGATTATGTCAGGGGAGTCCTACGAGCAGTACTTC.

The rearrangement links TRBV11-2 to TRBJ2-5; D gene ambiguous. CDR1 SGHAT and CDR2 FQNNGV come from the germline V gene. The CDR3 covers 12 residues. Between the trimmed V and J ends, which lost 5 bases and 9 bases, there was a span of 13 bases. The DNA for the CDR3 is TGTGCCAGCAGCCCCGACGGTCCGCCCCAGTACTTC. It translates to CASSPDGPPQYF.

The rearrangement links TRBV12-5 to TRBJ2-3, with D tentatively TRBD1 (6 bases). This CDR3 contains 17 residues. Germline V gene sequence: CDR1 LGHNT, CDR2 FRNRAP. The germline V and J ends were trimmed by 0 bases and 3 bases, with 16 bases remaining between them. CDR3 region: CASGLVLGGPSTDTQYF. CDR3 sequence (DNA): TGTGCTAGTGGTTTGGTACTAGGGGGACCCTCGACAGATACGCAGTATTTT.

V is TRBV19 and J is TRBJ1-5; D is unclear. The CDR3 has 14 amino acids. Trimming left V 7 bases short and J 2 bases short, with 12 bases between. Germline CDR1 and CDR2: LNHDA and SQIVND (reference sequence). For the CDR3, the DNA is TGTGCCAGTAAAAATAATAAGGGCAATCAGCCCCAGCATTTT. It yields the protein CASKNNKGNQPQHF. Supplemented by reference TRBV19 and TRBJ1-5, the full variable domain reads DGGITQSPKYLFRKEGQNVTLSCEQNLNHDAMYWYRQDPGQGLRLIYYSQIVNDFQKGDIAEGYSVSREKKESFPLTVTSAQKNPTAFYLCASKNNKGNQPQHFGDGTRLSIL.

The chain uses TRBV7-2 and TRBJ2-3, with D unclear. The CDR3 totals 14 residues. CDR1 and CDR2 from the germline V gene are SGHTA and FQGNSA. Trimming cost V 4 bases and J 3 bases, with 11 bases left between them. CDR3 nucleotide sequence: TGTGCCAGCAGCTCAACGGTGCGTACAGATACGCAGTATTTT. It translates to CASSSTVRTDTQYF.

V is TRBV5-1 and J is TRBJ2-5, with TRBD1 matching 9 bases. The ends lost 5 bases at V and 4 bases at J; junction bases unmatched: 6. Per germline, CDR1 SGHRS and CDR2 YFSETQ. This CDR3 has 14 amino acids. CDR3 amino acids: CASSSGQGGETQYF. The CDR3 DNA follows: TGCGCCAGCAGTTCGGGACAGGGAGGAGAGACCCAGTACTTC.

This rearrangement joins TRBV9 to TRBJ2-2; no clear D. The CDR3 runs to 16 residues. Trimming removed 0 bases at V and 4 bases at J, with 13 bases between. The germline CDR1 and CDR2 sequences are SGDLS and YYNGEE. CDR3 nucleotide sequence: TGTGCCAGCAGCGTAGGAGGACCACCTGTCACCGGGGAGCTGTTTTTT. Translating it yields CASSVGGPPVTGELFF.

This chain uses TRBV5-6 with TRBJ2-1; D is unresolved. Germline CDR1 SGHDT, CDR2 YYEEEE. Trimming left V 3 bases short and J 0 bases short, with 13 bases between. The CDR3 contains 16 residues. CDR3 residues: CASSSRTDLSYNEQFF. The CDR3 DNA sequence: TGTGCCAGCAGCTCCCGGACGGATCTCTCCTACAATGAGCAGTTCTTC. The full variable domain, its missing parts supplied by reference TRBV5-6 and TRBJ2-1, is DAGVTQSPTHLIKTRGQQVTLRCSPKSGHDTVSWYQQALGQGPQFIFQYYEEEERQRGNFPDRFSGHQFPNYSSELNVNALLLGDSALYLCASSSRTDLSYNEQFFGPGTRLTVL.

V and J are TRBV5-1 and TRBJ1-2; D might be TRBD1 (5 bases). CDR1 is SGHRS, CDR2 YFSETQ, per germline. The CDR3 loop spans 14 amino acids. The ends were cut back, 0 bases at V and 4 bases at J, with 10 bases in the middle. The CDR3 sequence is CASSLGQSSYGYTF. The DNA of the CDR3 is TGCGCCAGCAGCTTGGGACAGTCCTCCTATGGCTACACCTTC.

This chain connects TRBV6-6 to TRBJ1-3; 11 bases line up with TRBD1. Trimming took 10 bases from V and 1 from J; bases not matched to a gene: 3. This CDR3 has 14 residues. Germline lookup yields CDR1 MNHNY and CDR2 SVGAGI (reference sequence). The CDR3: CAIGQGASGNTIYF. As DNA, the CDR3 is TGTGCCATCGGACAGGGGGCTTCTGGAAACACCATATATTTT.

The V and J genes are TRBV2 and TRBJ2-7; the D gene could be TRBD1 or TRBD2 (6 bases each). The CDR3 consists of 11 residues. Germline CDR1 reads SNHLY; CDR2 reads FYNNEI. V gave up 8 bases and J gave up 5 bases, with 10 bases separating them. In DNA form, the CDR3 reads TGTGCCAGCGGAGGGGACAACGAGCAGTACTTC. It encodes CASGGDNEQYF.